This T cell receptor beta chain came from a study of STAT5B mutations in CD4+ large granular lymphocyte leukemia. Overall study results and limits: The CD4+ versus CD8+ T-LGLL clonality difference may reflect limited sample size.

Points on this clone: As yet, its antigen is unknown.

Sequencing was at survey level. Profiling relied on immunoSEQ multiplex PCR, and the TCRdb table lists in-frame clones only, not all of them. The data hold tens of thousands of clones, with around three quarters observed a single time. Germline V gene data show CDR1 as SGHAT and CDR2 as FQNNGV. There are 17 residues in the CDR3. Trimming cost V 5 bases and J 0 bases, with 18 bases left between them. Material: CD4+ T cells from blood buffy coats. The chain joins TRBV11-2 to TRBJ2-3; unclear D gene. The clonotype originates from a human donor in good health. The CDR3 nucleotides read TGTGCCAGCAGCCCCTGGGCGCCCGTTTCTAGCACAGATACGCAGTATTTT. This codes for CASSPWAPVSSTDTQYF.